A selection of T cell receptor beta chains follows, all from one sample in a study of control samples from healthy donors and cancer patients. TCRdb's copy holds only in-frame clones and misses some; the assay was immunoSEQ multiplex PCR. Seen here are 50,000 to 70,000 clones, roughly 95% observed once, and the top ten hold around 1%. Sequencing used blood. Every receptor here comes from a woman aged 18-29 years in good health. Both conserved end residues are part of each CDR3. Clone size is shown for a subset of rows, as once, few, many or a class of expanded clone.

>TRBV7-9|NA
CASSREGGNTEAFF
>TRBV27|once
CASSFRLADNEQFF
>TRBV9|few
CASSPVEVRNEQFF
>TRBV11-2|NA
CASTFVGSGANVLTF
>TRBV2|NA
CASSASGVKNEKLFF
>TRBV6-2/TRBV6-3|NA
CASSYDGGSSYEQYF
>TRBV27|NA
CASSLRGGALRNPYEQYF
>TRBV3-1/TRBV3-2|NA
CASSVDRGHGYTF
>TRBV19|NA
CASSNSVSYEQYF
>TRBV4-1|NA
CASSTKASTDTQYF
>TRBV7-8|NA
CASSLAKGAWTEAFF
>TRBV6-5|once
CASSRYSNQPQHF
>TRBV2|NA
CASSRTRDTNYGYTF
>TRBV5-6|NA
CASSLGLAGVRAGANVLTF
>TRBV4-1|once
CASSDNRDYTF
>TRBV19|NA
CASSRTAEKLFF
>TRBV4-1|NA
CASSPSNTGELFF
>TRBV19|NA
CASSPTQGLAGVNEQFF
>TRBV5-4|NA
CASSPQDREGTF
>TRBV7-8|NA
CASSLRFRDYEQYF
>TRBV4-1|NA
CASSQGASGGYSYGYTF
>TRBV5-1|NA
CASSFVSATEAFF
>TRBV25-1|NA
CASSEYRGSTEAFF
>TRBV7-2|NA
CASSQGQGIWQPQHF
>TRBV2|NA
CASREGQGALSGNTIYF
>TRBV6-1|NA
CASSEAPSGGEGETQYF
>TRBV9|NA
CASSVSFRQGEETQYF
>TRBV5-6|NA
CASSLGNSPLHF
>TRBV29-1|NA
CSVTGNTGELFF
>TRBV7-9|once
CASSEGLIGSHEQYF
>TRBV2|NA
CATSGQGDYGYTF
>TRBV5-1|NA
CASSLDLRVGEQYF
>TRBV5-1|NA
CASSSGAPQAFF
>TRBV5-1|NA
CASSLGQQTGELFF
>TRBV11-1|NA
CASSPHRGPRTEAFF
>TRBV13|once
CASSLRTGGIAGYTF
>TRBV14|few
CASSPKGGGYTF
>TRBV19|NA
CASSIGTGAFATEAFF
>TRBV9|NA
CASSVRGVDEQFF
>TRBV5-1|NA
CASSLGGGVGREYEQYF
>TRBV6-4|few
CASSEGEFTGELFF
>TRBV15|NA
CATGNNSPLHF
>TRBV18|NA
CASSREVGGNQPQHF
>TRBV6-4|NA
CASSDVSGSYNEQFF
>TRBV18|NA
CASSQAARNTEAFF
>TRBV5-6|NA
CASSLAGKGEYF
>TRBV12-5|NA
CASGLVHQGFTLYNEQFF
>TRBV15|NA
CATSTGGASSYNEQFF
>TRBV19|NA
CASRRAPISGNTIYF
>TRBV6-1|few
CASSEGDGGHQPQHF
>TRBV7-2|NA
CASSPDRGGPRTGNTIYF
>TRBV28|NA
CASRAWGVSNQPQHF
>TRBV4-2|NA
CASSQEITGGVSEQYF
>TRBV7-2|NA
CANRRAGGRFEQYF
>TRBV6-5|NA
CASSSTGAKQPQHF
>TRBV6-4|NA
CASSSGDTDTQYF
>TRBV11-2|once
CASSFLGFEGYTF